This T cell receptor beta chain came from a study of tumor-infiltrating lymphocytes in primary liver carcinoma. Study context: The tumors, T1-T3 N0M0 lesions, were roughly 4 to 10 cm across.

The CDR3 consists of 15 residues. Germline V gene lookup returns CDR1 SGHRS and CDR2 YFSETQ. V lost 5 bases and J lost 5, with 19 bases in between. A primer matching the constant region was used to make TCR beta cDNA from approximately 0.45 ug of total RNA. Investigators got TCR beta libraries out of three nested multiplex PCR rounds, done with slightly modified ARM-PCR. Running 9 to 11 cycles apiece, the first two PCR rounds relied on TRBV1-TRBV30 forward primers together with a C-beta reverse primer. TCRdb ran MiXCR on the multiplex PCR reads and lists one entry per CDR3 protein. The table includes approximately 40,000 distinct CDR3 sequences, roughly 74% detected once. Taking about 19-32 mg of unsorted bulk tissue, the authors co-extracted RNA and DNA. Every single tumor sample held over 85% viable tumor cells.

The chain has TRBV5-1 and TRBJ1-1; a possible D gene is TRBD1 (5 bases). The source is a man aged 40-55 years with primary liver carcinoma and hepatitis B virus infection. Material: liver tumor tissue from sampling region 4. Stated subset: tumor region T4, right-lateral pole. CDR3 residues: CASSLQTVMSTEAFF. The CDR3, as DNA: TGCGCCAGCAGTTTGCAGACAGTGATGAGTACTGAAGCTTTCTTT.